This TCR beta chain was identified during a study of shared T cell receptors in the human thymus. The data were produced by immunoSEQ multiplex PCR, yet TCRdb's version contains in-frame clones alone and is incomplete. The repertoire has over 450,000 clones, about 80% of them found once; the top ten carry 0.01% to 0.015%. The germline V gene has CDR1 SGHDN and CDR2 FVKESK. Trimming removed 4 bases from V and 0 bases from J; junction bases left unmatched: 10. CDR3 length: 18 amino acids. This sample was shared with a second study, whose subject was human thymus T cells.

The sequencing sample was made of thymocytes. The sequence derives from a boy under two years old with a congenital heart defect. V and J are TRBV14 and TRBJ1-3; TRBD1 agrees at 9 bases. The CDR3 sequence: CASSPGQGSPYSGNTIYF. The DNA for the CDR3 is TGTGCCAGCAGCCCGGGACAGGGATCCCCGTACTCTGGAAACACCATATATTTT.